This TCR beta chain was found in a study of long-term antiretroviral therapy in people with HIV. The study, taken as a whole, reports: Controls showed broader CDR3 length ranges than did the HIV repertoires.

Regarding this clone: Its antigen is unknown.

All donors provided no fewer than one pre-ART and no fewer than two post-ART PBMC samples. V was pared by 6 bases and J by 5 bases, with 8 bases of the junction left unmatched. Per the germline V gene, CDR1 is MGHDK and CDR2 is SYGVNS. The CDR3 sequence is 14 residues long. The assay, immunoSEQ v3.0, was run at survey level. Clones were read by immunoSEQ multiplex PCR, and TCRdb kept only the in-frame ones, dropping some. The table shows about 30,000 clones, with over 90% occurring only once. Sequences were derived from unsorted PBMCs, sampled about 6.5 years after starting antiretroviral therapy. The J gene is TRBJ2-7, the V gene TRBV25-1; 9 nucleotides agree with TRBD1. The source is a woman between 40 and 55 years old with HIV. This CDR3 is CASRGTGLVHEQYF. The CDR3 bases are TGTGCCAGCAGGGGGACAGGGTTAGTCCACGAGCAGTACTTC.